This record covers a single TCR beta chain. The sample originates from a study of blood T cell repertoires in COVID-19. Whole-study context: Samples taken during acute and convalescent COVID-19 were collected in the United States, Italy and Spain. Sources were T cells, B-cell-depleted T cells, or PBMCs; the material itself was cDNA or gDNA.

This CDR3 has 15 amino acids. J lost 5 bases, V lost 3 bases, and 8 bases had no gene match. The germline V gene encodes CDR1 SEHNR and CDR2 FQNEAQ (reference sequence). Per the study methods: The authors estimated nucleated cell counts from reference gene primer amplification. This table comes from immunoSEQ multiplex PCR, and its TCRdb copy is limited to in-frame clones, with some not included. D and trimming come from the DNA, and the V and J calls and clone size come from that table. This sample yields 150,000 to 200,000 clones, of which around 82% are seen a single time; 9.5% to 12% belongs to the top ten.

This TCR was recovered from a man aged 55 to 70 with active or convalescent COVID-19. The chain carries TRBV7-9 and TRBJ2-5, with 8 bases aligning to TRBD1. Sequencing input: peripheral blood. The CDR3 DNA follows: TGTGCCAGCAGCTTGTTGGACAGGGTCGGTGAGACCCAGTACTTC. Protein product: CASSLLDRVGETQYF.